This TCR beta chain was identified during a study of blood T cells in healthy people across ages. A second PCR of about 7 to 11 cycles used a sample-barcoded 5' primer and a J-beta primer mix. Each CDR3 protein gets one entry after TCRdb re-called the 5' RACE reads with MiXCR. In the table there are 750,000 to 950,000 distinct CDR3 sequences, roughly 25% of which are singletons. The CDR3 extends over 13 amino acids. J was trimmed by 3 bases and V by 4 bases; bases with no gene match: 3. Per germline, CDR1 SGHRS and CDR2 YFSETQ. Another study also made use of these data, one on T cells of mothers and their children. That source adds: The M1S primer of the second PCR added sample barcodes and 2-4 random nucleotides.

The receptor was isolated from a boy aged 5-17 years in good health. Sequenced material: blood. The J gene is TRBJ2-7, the V gene TRBV5-1; 8 bases line up with TRBD1. The CDR3 protein is CASSNRGDYEQYF. The CDR3 nucleotides read TGCGCCAGCAGCAACAGGGGGGACTACGAGCAGTACTTC.